Below, 23 T cell receptor beta chains from the same sample are listed, as sequenced in a study of Ad26.COV2.S vaccination and SARS-CoV-2 variants. Treatment defined: around 19 received Ad26.COV2.S at low or high dose, single or two shots; several received placebo; per-sample allocation not given. Specimen acquisition occurred on day 63 following the initial vaccine or placebo injection. The repertoire was sequenced with immunoSEQ multiplex PCR; TCRdb's copy has only in-frame clones and lacks some. The sample consists of about 400,000 clones, about four fifths of them appearing once. The material was peripheral blood, obtained in a trial of Ad26.COV2.S vaccine versus placebo. The receptors come from a person between 18 and 65 years old who received the Ad26.COV2.S COVID-19 vaccine or a placebo.

The rearrangement joins TRBV5-6 to TRBJ1-2; tentative D call: TRBD1 (5 bases). Germline assignment: CDR1 SGHDT and CDR2 YYEEEE. V lost 2 bases, J lost 1 base, and 6 bases lay in between. The CDR3 has 13 residues. CDR3 in amino acids: CASSLDSNYGYTF. Written as DNA, the CDR3 is TGTGCCAGCAGCTTAGACAGTAACTATGGCTACACCTTC.

V usage is TRBV6-2 or TRBV6-3 and J usage is TRBJ2-5, with 11 positions matching TRBD2. The J segment lost 7 bases and the V segment lost 2 bases, leaving 9 bases of the junction unmatched. Per germline, CDR1 MNHEY and CDR2 SVGEGT. This CDR3 contains 16 residues. CDR3 sequence: CASSYGYSGGAATQYF. The DNA of the CDR3 is TGTGCCAGCAGTTACGGTTATAGCGGGGGGGCCGCGACCCAGTACTTC.

The J gene is TRBJ1-2, the V gene TRBV5-1; D gene ambiguous. V was shortened by 4 bases and J by 2 bases, with 9 bases between the two germline ends. Per the germline V gene, CDR1 is SGHRS and CDR2 is YFSETQ. The CDR3 runs to 13 residues. For the CDR3, the DNA is TGCGCCAGCAGCAACCGGGCCAACTATGGCTACACCTTC. It codes for CASSNRANYGYTF.

The V and J genes are TRBV24-1 and TRBJ2-2, with 8 bases matching TRBD2. The V and J ends lost 3 bases and 13 bases, in that order; junction bases with no gene match: 12. Per germline, CDR1 KGHDR and CDR2 SFDVKD. The CDR3 is 15 amino acids. Here the CDR3 DNA reads TGTGCCACCAGTGATCCACTCTTCCGGGAGGGCGGGCTGTTTTTT. Its translation: CATSDPLFREGGLFF.

The chain joins TRBV4-1 to TRBJ2-2, with TRBD2 identical over 12 bases. V shed 3 bases and J 2 bases; nucleotides not matched to a gene: 7. The CDR3 totals 18 residues. Germline V gene lookup returns CDR1 MGHRA and CDR2 YSYEKL. CDR3 nucleotides: TGCGCCAGCAGCCACCGAAGACTAGCGGGGGTCAACACCGGGGAGCTGTTTTTT. It yields the protein CASSHRRLAGVNTGELFF.

The chain combines TRBV9 with TRBJ1-4, with D possibly matching TRBD1 (5 bases). V lost 5 bases and J lost 8, with 19 bases in between. Germline CDR1 SGDLS, CDR2 YYNGEE. This CDR3 region has 15 residues. The CDR3 sequence: CASRAQGRLREKLFF. The CDR3, as DNA: TGTGCCAGCAGGGCCCAGGGACGGCTACGGGAAAAACTGTTTTTT.

The chain is built from TRBV25-1 and TRBJ1-6, with 9 bases fitting TRBD1. The V gene end was trimmed by 2 bases and the J gene end by 8 bases; junction bases not matched to a gene: 4. The CDR3 covers 15 residues. The germline CDR1 and CDR2 sequences are MGHDK and SYGVNS. CDR3 sequence: CASSEMGTGHSPLHF. CDR3 coding DNA: TGTGCCAGCAGTGAAATGGGGACAGGGCATTCACCCCTCCACTTT.

CDR3 in amino acids: CASSSLTVYEQYF. CDR3 in DNA: TGTGCCAGCAGTTCCTTGACAGTGTACGAGCAGTACTTC. This sequence joins TRBV6-5 and TRBJ2-7; D may be TRBD1 (5 bases). The length of the CDR3 is 13 residues. CDR1 is MNHEY and CDR2 is SVGAGI in the germline V gene. V lost 4 bases to trimming and J lost 4 bases, with 11 bases between them.

The chain recombines TRBV24-1 with TRBJ2-5; D possibly matches TRBD1 or TRBD2 (6 bases each). V was clipped by 4 bases and J by 5 bases, with 16 bases between them. CDR3 length equals 15 residues. Per the germline V gene, CDR1 is KGHDR and CDR2 is SFDVKD. The CDR3 loop reads CATSDPRGARETQYF. The CDR3 region has the DNA TGTGCCACCAGTGACCCTAGGGGGGCCCGGGAGACCCAGTACTTC.

This chain uses TRBV16 with TRBJ2-5, with a possible D match to TRBD1 (5 bases). Germline assignment: CDR1 KGHSY and CDR2 FQNENV. The CDR3 has 14 amino acids. The V and J ends lost 4 bases and 2 bases respectively, with 11 bases between them. The CDR3 is CASSPGAAQETQYF. The CDR3 coding sequence is TGTGCCAGCAGCCCTGGGGCAGCGCAAGAGACCCAGTACTTC.

CDR3 protein: CASSETSPPYENEQFF. CDR3 in DNA: TGTGCCAGCAGTGAAACCAGCCCACCCTATGAAAATGAGCAGTTCTTC. The chain recombines TRBV2 with TRBJ2-1; D ambiguous. Germline V CDR1 and CDR2: SNHLY, FYNNEI. V was shortened by 2 bases and J by 7 bases, with 18 bases between the two germline ends. The CDR3 contains 16 residues.

In its sample, this clone was seen once. The J gene is TRBJ2-7, the V gene TRBV15; tentatively, D is TRBD1 or TRBD2 (5 bases each). V gave up 0 bases and J gave up 7 bases, with 25 bases separating them. There are 18 residues in the CDR3. The germline CDR1 and CDR2 sequences are LNHNV and YYDKDF (reference sequence). Here the CDR3 DNA reads TGTGCCACCAGCAGAGATAGGAAACAGGACACCCTGACGGGGGAGCAGTACTTC. Translated: CATSRDRKQDTLTGEQYF.

The CDR3 spells CASSGTGMDQPQHF. CDR3 in DNA: TGTGCCAGCTCCGGGACAGGGATGGATCAGCCCCAGCATTTT. The gene calls are TRBV18 and TRBJ1-5; TRBD1 matches 9 bases. In germline, CDR1 is KGHSH, CDR2 LQKENI. The ends lost 6 bases at V and 5 bases at J; junction bases unmatched: 5. This CDR3 spans 14 amino acids.

V usage is TRBV5-1 and J usage is TRBJ1-3; D ambiguous. Germline CDR1 and CDR2: SGHRS and YFSETQ. This CDR3 spans 16 amino acids. The ends were cut back, 0 bases at V and 1 base at J, with 11 bases in the middle. CDR3 loop: CASSLAPGRSGNTIYF. The CDR3, as DNA: TGCGCCAGCAGCTTGGCCCCGGGAAGGTCTGGAAACACCATATATTTT. Drawing the rest from reference TRBV5-1 and TRBJ1-3, the complete variable domain is KAGVTQTPRYLIKTRGQQVTLSCSPISGHRSVSWYQQTPGQGLQFLFEYFSETQRNKGNFPGRFSGRQFSNSRSEMNVSTLELGDSALYLCASSLAPGRSGNTIYFGEGSWLTVV.

For the CDR3, the DNA is TGTGCCAGCAGCGCTACAGGGCTAGGGAGGGGCTACACCTTC. Its translation is CASSATGLGRGYTF. V is TRBV28 and J is TRBJ1-2; tentative D call: TRBD1 (6 bases). The germline CDR1 and CDR2 sequences are MDHEN and SYDVKM. This CDR3 spans 14 amino acids. Trimming cost V 6 bases and J 8 bases, with 19 bases left between them.

The V and J genes are TRBV5-5 and TRBJ1-2, with D maybe TRBD1 (6 bases). Trimming shortened V by 4 bases and J by 10 bases, and 23 bases separated the two germline ends. The CDR3 totals 15 residues. The germline V gene has CDR1 SGHKS and CDR2 YYEKEE (reference sequence). CDR3 sequence: CASSRLQGHLYLYTF. In DNA, the CDR3 is TGTGCCAGCAGCCGACTCCAGGGACATCTATACCTCTACACCTTC.

The V and J genes are TRBV27 and TRBJ1-2; unclear D gene. V was trimmed by 6 bases and J by 4 bases, leaving 12 bases between them. This CDR3 has 13 residues. Per the germline V gene, CDR1 is MNHEY and CDR2 is SMNVEV (reference sequence). The CDR3 sequence is CASSVPRGYGYTF. The CDR3 region has the DNA TGTGCCAGCAGCGTCCCCCGCGGCTATGGCTACACCTTC.

The CDR3 loop reads CASSLREGGQLNNQPQHF. The CDR3 DNA sequence: TGTGCCAGCAGCTTACGGGAAGGGGGACAACTTAATAATCAGCCCCAGCATTTT. The V call is TRBV7-7, the J call TRBJ1-5; perhaps TRBD1 as D (6 bases). Germline assignment: CDR1 SSHAT and CDR2 FNYEAQ (reference sequence). Deletions cut 2 bases from V and 4 bases from J, with 21 bases between. This CDR3 has 18 amino acids.

This sequence joins TRBV5-4 and TRBJ2-3; 10 positions match TRBD1. The junction had 4 bases not matched to a gene; V was cut back by 4 bases and J by 2 bases. Looked up from germline, CDR1 is SGHNT and CDR2 is YYREEE (reference sequence). The CDR3 extends over 15 amino acids. The CDR3 nucleotides are TGTGCCAGCAGCCGACAGGGGGCGGACACAGATACGCAGTATTTT. It translates to CASSRQGADTDTQYF.

This clone was seen once. This rearrangement joins TRBV6-1 to TRBJ2-7; 7 bases are a match to TRBD1. The ends lost 0 bases at V and 3 bases at J; junction bases unmatched: 11. The germline gives CDR1 MNHNS, CDR2 SASEGT. CDR3 length equals 17 residues. CDR3 nucleotide sequence: TGTGCCAGCAGTGAAGCGCTTCTACGGGACAGAGGCTACGAGCAGTACTTC. Protein sequence: CASSEALLRDRGYEQYF.

The J gene is TRBJ1-3, the V gene TRBV6-6; a weak D match, TRBD1 (5 bases). This CDR3 has 15 residues. V lost 6 bases to trimming and J lost 0 bases, with 12 bases between them. Germline V lookup: CDR1 MNHNY, CDR2 SVGAGI (reference sequence). The CDR3 loop is CASSPTASSGNTIYF. In DNA, the CDR3 is TGTGCCAGCAGCCCGACAGCGAGCTCTGGAAACACCATATATTTT.

This chain connects TRBV7-9 to TRBJ2-1, with 10 bases lining up with TRBD1. Germline-derived CDR1 and CDR2 are SEHNR and FQNEAQ (reference sequence). The CDR3 loop spans 16 amino acids. V lost 4 bases to trimming and J lost 4 bases; unmatched junction nucleotides: 7. CDR3 nucleotides: TGTGCCAGCAGCTCCCTTCCGGGACAGGGGTACAATGAGCAGTTCTTC. Translation gives CASSSLPGQGYNEQFF.

This chain links TRBV2 with TRBJ2-3; D may be TRBD2 (6 bases). This CDR3 contains 14 residues. Trimming stripped 4 bases from V and 4 bases from J, with 12 bases between. In germline, CDR1 is SNHLY, CDR2 FYNNEI. CDR3 nucleotide sequence: TGTGCCAGCAGTGGGGGGGAGATGCCAGATACGCAGTATTTT. Amino acid sequence: CASSGGEMPDTQYF.